One sample yielded the 29 T cell receptor beta chains listed below, sequenced in a study of T-cell memory formation after mild COVID-19. TCRdb re-analysed the 5' RACE reads in MiXCR, keeping a single row per CDR3 protein. The sample includes fewer than 200,000 distinct CDR3 sequences, around 18% of them seen just once. The specimen sequenced was PBMCs or a T cell subset sorted from them (not recorded which). The receptor source for this set is a man aged 18-30 years who had mild COVID-19 (a few samples of this study predate the infection). Cell type and time point are not known.

This clonotype has only a few counts. The V and J genes are TRBV7-9 and TRBJ2-5, with no clear D. The CDR3 is 12 residues long. Trimming took off 5 bases at V and 1 base at J, with 5 bases between the two ends. The V gene's germline CDR1 is SEHNR and CDR2 FQNEAQ (reference sequence). CDR3 region: CASSRTQETQYF. The CDR3 DNA reads TGTGCCAGCAGCCGTACCCAAGAGACCCAGTACTTC.

This clonotype was seen more than once but under ten times. The chain joins TRBV5-1 to TRBJ1-5, with a possible D match to TRBD1 (6 bases). Germline values: CDR1 SGHRS, CDR2 YFSETQ. The CDR3 covers 13 residues. Trimming shortened V by 3 bases and J by 9 bases, and 13 bases separated the two germline ends. In nucleotides, the CDR3 is TGCGCCAGCAGCTGGGGGGGGCAGGGGCCCCAGCATTTT. Translated, it gives CASSWGGQGPQHF. Filled out from reference TRBV5-1 and TRBJ1-5, the complete variable domain reads KAGVTQTPRYLIKTRGQQVTLSCSPISGHRSVSWYQQTPGQGLQFLFEYFSETQRNKGNFPGRFSGRQFSNSRSEMNVSTLELGDSALYLCASSWGGQGPQHFGDGTRLSIL.

This clonotype occurred a few times. The chain links TRBV5-1 to TRBJ1-3; 9 nucleotides agree with TRBD1. CDR1 and CDR2 (germline): SGHRS, YFSETQ. This CDR3 region has 16 residues. Trimming at V came to 2 bases and at J to 3 bases, leaving 6 bases not matched to a gene. As DNA, the CDR3 is TGCGCCAGCAGCTTTAGCGGACAGGGGAGTGGAAACACCATATATTTT. Protein: CASSFSGQGSGNTIYF. Using reference TRBV5-1 and TRBJ1-3 for the parts outside the CDR3, the full variable domain is KAGVTQTPRYLIKTRGQQVTLSCSPISGHRSVSWYQQTPGQGLQFLFEYFSETQRNKGNFPGRFSGRQFSNSRSEMNVSTLELGDSALYLCASSFSGQGSGNTIYFGEGSWLTVV.

This clonotype turned up a few times. V gene TRBV5-1 combines with J gene TRBJ2-5; D remains ambiguous. Germline lookup yields CDR1 SGHRS and CDR2 YFSETQ. The CDR3 spans 14 residues. The V and J ends lost 1 base and 1 base respectively, with 8 bases between them. CDR3 in amino acids: CASSLLAIQETQYF. CDR3 bases: TGCGCCAGCAGCTTGTTGGCTATCCAAGAGACCCAGTACTTC.

This clonotype turned up a few times. A much larger clone differs from this one at a single base, so this may be a read error. The chain has TRBV10-3 and TRBJ2-5, with TRBD1 matching over 9 bases. This CDR3 has 16 amino acids. Germline V gives CDR1 ENHRY, CDR2 SYGVKD. The CDR3 DNA reads as TGTCCCATCAGTGAGTCGGGACAGGGAACTCTCGAGACCCAGTACTTC. It specifies CPISESGQGTLETQYF.

In this sample, this clonotype turned up a few times. CDR3 in amino acids: CASRQRAQGYGYTF. The CDR3 DNA reads TGTGCCAGCAGACAACGGGCCCAAGGCTATGGCTACACCTTC. The chain couples TRBV7-2 to TRBJ1-2; no clear D gene. V lost 6 bases and J 4 bases, leaving 15 bases between the germline ends. This CDR3 contains 14 residues. Germline-derived CDR1 and CDR2 are SGHTA and FQGNSA.

The table lists this clonotype with a few counts. This rearrangement joins TRBV7-2 to TRBJ1-2; D unresolved. The CDR3 is made up of 14 amino acids. Germline CDR1 is SGHTA and CDR2 is FQGNSA. The germline V and J ends were trimmed by 1 base and 2 bases, with 8 bases remaining between them. The CDR3 protein is CASSLGALNYGYTF. The CDR3 coding sequence is TGTGCCAGCAGCTTAGGAGCACTCAACTATGGCTACACCTTC.

The table lists this clonotype with a few counts. The rearrangement links TRBV7-2 to TRBJ2-3; D remains unclear. V shed 6 bases and J shed 2 bases, with 9 bases lying between them. From germline, CDR1 is SGHTA and CDR2 FQGNSA. The CDR3 is made up of 13 amino acids. For the CDR3, the DNA is TGTGCCAGCAGGCTTGGTCCCACAGATACGCAGTATTTT. Amino acid sequence: CASRLGPTDTQYF.

This clonotype was recorded a few times. The chain is built from TRBV20-1 and TRBJ1-5; D remains unclear. V was pared by 1 base and J by 5 bases, with 6 bases between. The CDR3 has 12 residues. Looked up from germline, CDR1 is DFQATT and CDR2 is SNEGSKA (reference sequence). DNA for the CDR3: TGCAGTGCTAGAGCCGGGGATCAGCCCCAGCATTTT. Its translation is CSARAGDQPQHF.

The rearrangement uses TRBV7-8 and TRBJ2-1; D remains unclear. In germline, CDR1 is SGHVS, CDR2 FQNEAQ. V gave up 3 bases and J gave up 1 base, with 7 bases separating them. The CDR3 has 14 residues. The CDR3 region has the DNA TGTGCCAGCAGCTTTAGCAGATCCTACAATGAGCAGTTCTTC. This codes for CASSFSRSYNEQFF.

This clonotype was seen only a few times. V is TRBV18 and J is TRBJ2-7, with D possibly being TRBD1 (6 bases). Trimming cost V 2 bases and J 5 bases, with 16 bases left between them. Germline V gene sequence: CDR1 KGHSH, CDR2 LQKENI. The length of the CDR3 is 15 residues. For the CDR3, the DNA is TGTGCCAGCTCACCATTTACAGGGAAAGTAGACGAGCAGTACTTC. It specifies CASSPFTGKVDEQYF.

This clonotype was seen a few times. The genes are TRBV9 and TRBJ2-3; possibly TRBD2 for D (5 bases). This CDR3 contains 14 residues. Germline values: CDR1 SGDLS, CDR2 YYNGEE. V gave up 2 bases and J gave up 6 bases, with 13 bases separating them. The CDR3 region has the DNA TGTGCCAGCAGCGTTAATCTAGCCTCGGATACGCAGTATTTT. Encoded protein: CASSVNLASDTQYF.

This clonotype was seen only a few times. This chain's CDR3 is CSARDPGARQETQYF. In DNA form, the CDR3 reads TGCAGTGCTAGAGATCCGGGGGCTCGGCAAGAGACCCAGTACTTC. This chain uses TRBV20-1 with TRBJ2-5; D possibly matches TRBD1 or TRBD2 (6 bases each). V was pared by 0 bases and J by 2 bases, with 13 bases between. The germline V gene encodes CDR1 DFQATT and CDR2 SNEGSKA (reference sequence). This CDR3 is built from 15 residues.

This clonotype came up a few times. The chain links TRBV10-3 to TRBJ1-5; D might be TRBD1 (6 bases). The CDR3 sequence is 14 residues long. Trimming took off 6 bases at V and 6 bases at J, with 15 bases between the two ends. Germline V gene sequence: CDR1 ENHRY, CDR2 SYGVKD. The CDR3 sequence is CAISPLGGSQPQHF. The DNA of the CDR3 is TGTGCCATCAGCCCGTTGGGGGGCAGTCAGCCCCAGCATTTT.

The chain employs TRBV18 and TRBJ1-6; TRBD1 aligns across 7 bases. V gave up 6 bases and J gave up 0 bases; unmatched junction bases: 5. The CDR3 contains 16 residues. The germline V gene encodes CDR1 KGHSH and CDR2 LQKENI. The CDR3: CASSPDRSSYNSPLHF. CDR3 DNA: TGTGCCAGCTCGCCGGACAGGAGCTCCTATAATTCACCCCTCCACTTT.

J is TRBJ2-4 and V is TRBV5-6, with 9 bases fitting TRBD1. V shed 3 bases and J 8 bases; nucleotides not matched to a gene: 6. CDR1 and CDR2 from the germline V gene are SGHDT and YYEEEE. The CDR3 length is 14 residues. The CDR3 here is CASSSTGGGYIQYF. The CDR3 DNA is TGTGCCAGCAGCTCTACAGGGGGCGGATACATTCAGTACTTC.

This clonotype was observed a few times. The CDR3 DNA reads TGTGCCACCAGCAGAAAATCTAAGGGAGTCACAGATACGCAGTATTTT. Translated, it gives CATSRKSKGVTDTQYF. This chain joins TRBV15 and TRBJ2-3; TRBD2 might be the D (5 bases). Germline lookup yields CDR1 LNHNV and CDR2 YYDKDF (reference sequence). The CDR3 has 16 residues. Deletions cut 2 bases from V and 2 bases from J, with 14 bases between.

This clonotype was counted only a few times. This chain joins TRBV5-1 and TRBJ2-5, with 11 bases lining up with TRBD1. CDR1 is SGHRS and CDR2 is YFSETQ in the germline V gene. The junction had 7 bases not matched to a gene; V was cut back by 4 bases and J by 2 bases. CDR3 size: 16 residues. In DNA form, the CDR3 reads TGCGCCAGCAGCACCGGGACAGGGGGTTTACAAGAGACCCAGTACTTC. It yields the protein CASSTGTGGLQETQYF. Full variable domain (remainder filled in from reference TRBV5-1 and TRBJ2-5): KAGVTQTPRYLIKTRGQQVTLSCSPISGHRSVSWYQQTPGQGLQFLFEYFSETQRNKGNFPGRFSGRQFSNSRSEMNVSTLELGDSALYLCASSTGTGGLQETQYFGPGTRLLVL.

This chain links TRBV10-3 with TRBJ2-3; TRBD1 agrees at 9 bases. Germline CDR1 ENHRY, CDR2 SYGVKD. The CDR3 is 18 amino acids. V lost 8 bases to trimming and J lost 2 bases; unmatched junction nucleotides: 17. This chain's CDR3 is CAIRRDRASREFTDTQYF. CDR3 in DNA: TGTGCCATCCGCCGGGACAGGGCGTCTAGGGAGTTCACAGATACGCAGTATTTT.

The rearrangement uses TRBV3-1 and TRBJ2-5; D perhaps matches TRBD2 (5 bases). V was clipped by 1 base and J by 5 bases, with 11 bases between them. The CDR3 loop spans 14 amino acids. The germline V gene has CDR1 LGHDT and CDR2 YNNKEL (reference sequence). CDR3 coding DNA: TGTGCCAGCAGCCAAGCGACCTTAGCGGAGACCCAGTACTTC. Its translation is CASSQATLAETQYF.

This clonotype was picked up a small number of times. The genes are TRBV5-6 and TRBJ2-7; D could derive from TRBD1 or TRBD2 (5 bases each). Germline loops: CDR1 SGHDT, CDR2 YYEEEE. The CDR3 covers 15 residues. V was shortened by 1 base and J by 5 bases, with 16 bases between the two germline ends. This chain's CDR3 is CASSLRGPLVNEQYV. In DNA form, the CDR3 reads TGTGCCAGCAGCTTGCGGGGCCCCCTCGTTAACGAGCAGTACGTC.

This clonotype appeared a few times. This chain joins TRBV6-2 or TRBV6-3 and TRBJ2-7; 7 bases are shared with TRBD1. With V trimmed by 6 bases and J by 2 bases, 4 bases remained unmatched. The CDR3 sequence is 13 residues long. Per germline, CDR1 MNHEY and CDR2 SVGEGT. CDR3 sequence: CASSDRVAYEQYV. For the CDR3, the DNA is TGTGCCAGCAGCGACAGGGTAGCCTACGAGCAGTACGTC.

To note about this clonotype: The junction differs from germline at one of its ends, possibly a read error. This rearrangement joins TRBV6-1 to TRBJ1-5; D possibly corresponds to TRBD1 (5 bases). The CDR3 consists of 16 residues. Germline CDR1 MNHNS, CDR2 SASEGT. The CDR3 DNA sequence: TGTGCCAGCAGCGAAGTAAGGACACGGCCTAATCAGCCCCAGCATTTT. It codes for CASSEVRTRPNQPQHF.

The chain uses TRBV7-2 and TRBJ1-5; possible D gene TRBD1, 6 bases. This CDR3 has 15 residues. CDR1 and CDR2 (germline): SGHTA, FQGNSA. With 5 bases removed from V and 3 bases from J, the gap between germline ends came to 14 bases. DNA for the CDR3: TGTGCCAGCAGCCCACAAACAGGGCTCAATCAGCCCCAGCATTTT. It translates to CASSPQTGLNQPQHF.

This clonotype has a handful of counts. The chain has TRBV12-3 or TRBV12-4 and TRBJ1-1, with TRBD1 as a possible D gene (5 bases). The CDR3 has 14 amino acids. Deletions cut 8 bases from V and 0 bases from J, with 13 bases between. The CDR3 reads CASGTGPMNTEAFF. The CDR3 DNA reads as TGTGCCAGCGGGACGGGGCCTATGAACACTGAAGCTTTCTTT.

This clonotype has just a few counts. J is TRBJ2-7 and V is TRBV20-1; D unclear. V was trimmed by 1 base and J by 0 bases, leaving 10 bases between them. This CDR3 has 14 amino acids. The germline gives CDR1 DFQATT, CDR2 SNEGSKA (reference sequence). Here the CDR3 reads CSARGRRSSYEQYV. The CDR3 coding sequence is TGCAGTGCTAGAGGGCGCAGGTCCTCCTACGAGCAGTACGTC.

V gene TRBV7-2 combines with J gene TRBJ1-1; no clear D gene. V was clipped by 0 bases and J by 0 bases, with 8 bases between them. This CDR3 spans 15 amino acids. Germline V CDR1 and CDR2: SGHTA, FQGNSA. Here the CDR3 DNA reads TGTGCCAGCAGCTTAGCGGTCAGCATGAACACTGAAGCTTTCTTT. Encoded protein: CASSLAVSMNTEAFF.

The chain combines TRBV27 with TRBJ2-3, with TRBD2 identical over 12 bases. Germline CDR1 is MNHEY and CDR2 is SMNVEV (reference sequence). There are 15 residues in the CDR3. The ends lost 5 bases at V and 4 bases at J; junction bases unmatched: 4. The CDR3: CASSMASGGADTQYF. DNA of the CDR3: TGTGCCAGCAGTATGGCTAGCGGGGGGGCAGATACGCAGTATTTT.

The table lists this clonotype with many counts. This rearrangement joins TRBV7-2 to TRBJ2-7; 9 bases match TRBD1. This CDR3 region has 15 residues. The germline V gene has CDR1 SGHTA and CDR2 FQGNSA. V lost 1 base, J lost 5 bases, and 6 bases stayed unmatched. CDR3 DNA: TGTGCCAGCAGCTTAGTTGGGGACAGGGCAGACGAGCAGTACTTC. Translation gives CASSLVGDRADEQYF.